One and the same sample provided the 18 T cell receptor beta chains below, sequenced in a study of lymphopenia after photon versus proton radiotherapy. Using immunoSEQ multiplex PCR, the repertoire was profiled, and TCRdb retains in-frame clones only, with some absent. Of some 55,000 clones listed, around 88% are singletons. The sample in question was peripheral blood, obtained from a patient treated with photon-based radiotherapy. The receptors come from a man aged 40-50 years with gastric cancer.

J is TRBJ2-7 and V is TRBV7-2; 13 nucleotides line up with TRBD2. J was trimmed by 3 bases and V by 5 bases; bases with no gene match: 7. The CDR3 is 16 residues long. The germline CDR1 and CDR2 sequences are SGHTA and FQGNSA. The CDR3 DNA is TGTGCCAGCAGCCCCGGACTAGCGGGGGCCGACTACGAGCAGTACTTC. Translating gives CASSPGLAGADYEQYF. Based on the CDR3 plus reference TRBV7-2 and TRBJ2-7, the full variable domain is GAGVSQSPSNKVTEKGKDVELRCDPISGHTALYWYRQSLGQGLEFLIYFQGNSAPDKSGLPSDRFSAERTGGSVSTLTIQRTQQEDSAVYLCASSPGLAGADYEQYFGPGTRLTVT.

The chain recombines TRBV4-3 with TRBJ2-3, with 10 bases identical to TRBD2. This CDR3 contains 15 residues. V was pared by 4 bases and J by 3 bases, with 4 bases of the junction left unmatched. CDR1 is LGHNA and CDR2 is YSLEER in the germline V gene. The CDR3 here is CASSPSGGVTDTQYF. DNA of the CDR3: TGCGCCAGCAGCCCTAGCGGGGGAGTAACAGATACGCAGTATTTT.

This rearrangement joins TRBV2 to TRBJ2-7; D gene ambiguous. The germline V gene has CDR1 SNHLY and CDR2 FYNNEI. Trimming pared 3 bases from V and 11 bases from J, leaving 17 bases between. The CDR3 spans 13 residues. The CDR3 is CASSDNRARGEYF. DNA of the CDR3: TGTGCCAGCAGTGATAACCGGGCCCGAGGAGAGTACTTC. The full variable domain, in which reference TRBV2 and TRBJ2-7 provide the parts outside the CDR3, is EPEVTQTPSHQVTQMGQEVILRCVPISNHLYFYWYRQILGQKVEFLVSFYNNEISEKSEIFDDQFSVERPDGSNFTLKIRSTKLEDSAMYFCASSDNRARGEYFGPGTRLTVT.

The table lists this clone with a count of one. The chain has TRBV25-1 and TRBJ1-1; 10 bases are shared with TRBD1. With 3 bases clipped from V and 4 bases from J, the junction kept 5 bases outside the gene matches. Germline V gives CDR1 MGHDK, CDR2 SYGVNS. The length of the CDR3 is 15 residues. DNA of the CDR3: TGTGCCAGCAGTGACCCCAGGACAGGGGGCACTGAAGCTTTCTTT. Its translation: CASSDPRTGGTEAFF.

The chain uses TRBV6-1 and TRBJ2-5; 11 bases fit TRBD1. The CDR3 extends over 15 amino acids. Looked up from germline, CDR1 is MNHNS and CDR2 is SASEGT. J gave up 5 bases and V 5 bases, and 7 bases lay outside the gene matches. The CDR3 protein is CASSPRDRGGETQYF. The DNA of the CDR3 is TGTGCCAGCAGTCCCCGGGACAGGGGGGGCGAGACCCAGTACTTC.

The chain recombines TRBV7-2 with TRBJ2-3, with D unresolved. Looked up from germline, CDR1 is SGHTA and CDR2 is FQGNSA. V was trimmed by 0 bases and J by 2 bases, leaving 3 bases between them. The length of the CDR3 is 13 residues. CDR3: CASSLATTDTQYF. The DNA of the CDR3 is TGTGCCAGCAGCTTAGCGACCACAGATACGCAGTATTTT.

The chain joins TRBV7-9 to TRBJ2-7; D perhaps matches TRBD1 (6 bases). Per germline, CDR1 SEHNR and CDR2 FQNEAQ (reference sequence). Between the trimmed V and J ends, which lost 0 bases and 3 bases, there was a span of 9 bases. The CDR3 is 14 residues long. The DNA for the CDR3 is TGTGCCAGCAGCTTAGCAGGACAGATCTACGAGCAGTACTTC. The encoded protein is CASSLAGQIYEQYF.

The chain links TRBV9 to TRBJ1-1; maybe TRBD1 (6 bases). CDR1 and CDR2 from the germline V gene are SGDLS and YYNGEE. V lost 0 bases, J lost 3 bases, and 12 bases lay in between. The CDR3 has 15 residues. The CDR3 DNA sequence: TGTGCCAGCAGCGTAGTGGGTGGGGGGCACACTGAAGCTTTCTTT. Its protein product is CASSVVGGGHTEAFF.

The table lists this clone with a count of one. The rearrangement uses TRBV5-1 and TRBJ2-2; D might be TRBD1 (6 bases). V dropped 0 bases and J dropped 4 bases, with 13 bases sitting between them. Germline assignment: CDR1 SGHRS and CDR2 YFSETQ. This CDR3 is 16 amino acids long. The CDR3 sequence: CASSLVQPGVTGELFF. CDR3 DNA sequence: TGCGCCAGCAGCTTGGTTCAACCAGGGGTCACCGGGGAGCTGTTTTTT.

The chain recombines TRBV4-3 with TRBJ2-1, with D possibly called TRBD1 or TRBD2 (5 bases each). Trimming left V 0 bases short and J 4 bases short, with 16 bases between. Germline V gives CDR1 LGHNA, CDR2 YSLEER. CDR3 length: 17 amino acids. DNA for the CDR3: TGCGCCAGCAGCCAAGATGGGGGAGCGAAAGGGTACAATGAGCAGTTCTTC. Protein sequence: CASSQDGGAKGYNEQFF.

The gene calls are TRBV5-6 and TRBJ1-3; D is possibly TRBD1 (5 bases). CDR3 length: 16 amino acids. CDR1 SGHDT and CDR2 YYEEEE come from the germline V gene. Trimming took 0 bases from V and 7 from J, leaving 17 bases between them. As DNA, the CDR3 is TGTGCCAGCAGCTTGGAGGGTTGGGGCTCCGGGAACACCATATATTTT. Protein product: CASSLEGWGSGNTIYF.

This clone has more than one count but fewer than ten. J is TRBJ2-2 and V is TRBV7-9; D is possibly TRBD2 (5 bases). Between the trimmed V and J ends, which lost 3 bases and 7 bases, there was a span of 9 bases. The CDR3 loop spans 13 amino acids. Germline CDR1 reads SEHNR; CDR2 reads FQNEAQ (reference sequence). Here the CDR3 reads CASSFVGVGELFF. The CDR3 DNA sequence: TGTGCCAGCAGCTTTGTGGGAGTCGGGGAGCTGTTTTTT.

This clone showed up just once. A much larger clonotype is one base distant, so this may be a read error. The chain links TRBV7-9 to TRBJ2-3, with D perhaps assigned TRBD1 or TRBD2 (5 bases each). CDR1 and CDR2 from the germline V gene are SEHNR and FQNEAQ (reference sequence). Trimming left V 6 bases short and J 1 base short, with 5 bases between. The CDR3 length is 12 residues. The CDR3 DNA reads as TGTGCCAGCAGGGGGGGCACAGATACGCAGTATTTT. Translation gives CASRGGTDTQYF.

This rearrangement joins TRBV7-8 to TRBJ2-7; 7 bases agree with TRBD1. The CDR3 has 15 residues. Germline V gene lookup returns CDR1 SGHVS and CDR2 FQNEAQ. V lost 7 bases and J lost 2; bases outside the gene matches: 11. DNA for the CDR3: TGTGCCAGCAACACAGATGGGACAGAACCCTACGAGCAGTACTTC. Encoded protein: CASNTDGTEPYEQYF.

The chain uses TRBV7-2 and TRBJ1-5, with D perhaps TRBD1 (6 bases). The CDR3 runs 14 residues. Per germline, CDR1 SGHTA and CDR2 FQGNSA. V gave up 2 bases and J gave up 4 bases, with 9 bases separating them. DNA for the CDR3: TGTGCCAGCAGCTTAAACACAGGGAATCAGCCCCAGCATTTT. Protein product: CASSLNTGNQPQHF.

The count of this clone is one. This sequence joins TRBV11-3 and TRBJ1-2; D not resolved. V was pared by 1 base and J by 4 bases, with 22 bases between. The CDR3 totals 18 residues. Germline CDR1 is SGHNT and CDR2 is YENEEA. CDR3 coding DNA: TGTGCCAGCAGCTTAGTGTTCCGAGAGCAATTTCAAACCTATGGCTACACCTTC. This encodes CASSLVFREQFQTYGYTF.

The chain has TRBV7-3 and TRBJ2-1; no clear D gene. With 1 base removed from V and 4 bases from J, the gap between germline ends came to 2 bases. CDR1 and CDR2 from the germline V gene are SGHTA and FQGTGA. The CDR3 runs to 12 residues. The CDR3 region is CASSLRYNEQFF. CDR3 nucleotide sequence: TGTGCCAGCAGCTTAAGGTACAATGAGCAGTTCTTC. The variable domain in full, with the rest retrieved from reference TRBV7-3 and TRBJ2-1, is GAGVSQTPSNKVTEKGKYVELRCDPISGHTALYWYRQSLGQGPEFLIYFQGTGAADDSGLPNDRFFAVRPEGSVSTLKIQRTERGDSAVYLCASSLRYNEQFFGPGTRLTVL.

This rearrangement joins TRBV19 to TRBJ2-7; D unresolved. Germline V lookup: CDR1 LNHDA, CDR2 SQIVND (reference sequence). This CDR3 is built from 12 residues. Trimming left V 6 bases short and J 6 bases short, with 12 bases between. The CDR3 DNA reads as TGTGCCAGTAGCCCCGGTGACCTCGAGCAGTACTTC. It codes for CASSPGDLEQYF.